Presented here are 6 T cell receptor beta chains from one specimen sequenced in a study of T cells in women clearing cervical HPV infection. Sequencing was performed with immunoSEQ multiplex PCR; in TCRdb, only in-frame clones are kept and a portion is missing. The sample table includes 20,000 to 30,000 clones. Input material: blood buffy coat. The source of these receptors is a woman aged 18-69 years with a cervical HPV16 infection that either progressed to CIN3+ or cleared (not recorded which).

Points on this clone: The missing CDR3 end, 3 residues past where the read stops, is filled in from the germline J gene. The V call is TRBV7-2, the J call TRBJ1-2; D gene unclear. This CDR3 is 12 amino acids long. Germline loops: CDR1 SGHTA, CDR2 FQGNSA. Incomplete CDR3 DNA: TGTGCCAGCAGTCCCGGGTCCTACGAC. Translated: CASSPGSYD. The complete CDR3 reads CASSPGSYDYTF.

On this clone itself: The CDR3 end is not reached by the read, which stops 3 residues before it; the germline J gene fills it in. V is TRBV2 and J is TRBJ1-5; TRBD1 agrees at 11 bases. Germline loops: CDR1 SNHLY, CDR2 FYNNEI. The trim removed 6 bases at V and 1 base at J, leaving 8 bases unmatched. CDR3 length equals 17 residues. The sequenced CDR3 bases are TGTGCCAGCAGCGAGGGACAGGGGGTGAGGAGCAATCAGCCC. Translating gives CASSEGQGVRSNQP. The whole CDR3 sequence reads CASSEGQGVRSNQPQHF.

Partial CDR3 DNA: TGTGCCAGTAGGACAGGGGTCGGCAATCAGCCC. It encodes CASRTGVGNQP. The whole CDR3 reads CASRTGVGNQPQHF. The chain links TRBV19 to TRBJ1-5; the match to TRBD1 covers 8 bases. The read terminates 3 residues before the CDR3 end, so the remaining end is supplied by the germline J gene. The CDR3 length is 14 residues. Germline-derived CDR1 and CDR2 are LNHDA and SQIVND (reference sequence). The V segment lost 6 bases and the J segment 2 bases; nucleotides outside the gene matches: 3.

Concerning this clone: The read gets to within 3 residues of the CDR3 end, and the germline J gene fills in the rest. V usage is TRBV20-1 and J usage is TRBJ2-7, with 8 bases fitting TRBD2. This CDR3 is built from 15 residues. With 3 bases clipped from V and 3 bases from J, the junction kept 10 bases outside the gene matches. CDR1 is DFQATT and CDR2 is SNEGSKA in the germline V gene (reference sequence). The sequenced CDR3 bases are TGCAGTGCTAGCTCAGCGGGGGCTCCACGCTACGAG. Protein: CSASSAGAPRYE. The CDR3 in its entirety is CSASSAGAPRYEQYF.

The CDR3 bases that were read are TGTGCCAGCAGCGTTGACACAACCTCCTACAATGAG. It yields the protein CASSVDTTSYNE. In full, the CDR3 reads CASSVDTTSYNEQFF. J is TRBJ2-1 and V is TRBV9; D is unresolved. The sequenced fragment ends 3 residues before the CDR3 boundary, so the rest is inferred from the germline J gene. V lost 2 bases and J lost 0, with 9 bases in between. The germline CDR1 and CDR2 sequences are SGDLS and YYNGEE. This CDR3 has 15 amino acids.

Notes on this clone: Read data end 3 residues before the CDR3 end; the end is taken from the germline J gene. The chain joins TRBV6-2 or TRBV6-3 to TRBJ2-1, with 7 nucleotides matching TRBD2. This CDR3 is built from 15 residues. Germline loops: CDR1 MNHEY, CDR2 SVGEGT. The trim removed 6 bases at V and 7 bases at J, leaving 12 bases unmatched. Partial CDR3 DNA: TGTGCCAGCAGCGAAACCCGGGACTACCATAATGAG. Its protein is CASSETRDYHNE. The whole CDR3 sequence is CASSETRDYHNEQFF.